The 28 T cell receptor beta chains in this list originate from one sample, sequenced in a study of regulatory T cells in long-lasting Graves disease. Time point meaning: newly diagnosed GD, antithyroid drugs for less than 3 months. Construction of the TCR library relied on RNA isolated from PBMCs. Building of the TCR beta libraries involved iRepertoire HTBI primers and Arm-PCR of CDR3 regions. TCRdb reanalysed the multiplex PCR reads using MiXCR and keeps one entry per CDR3 protein. In the table there are around 470,000 distinct CDR3 sequences, 14% of which are singletons. In addition, the sample was reused for a study of T cells in Graves' hyperthyroidism and ophthalmopathy.

This sample comprised peripheral blood mononuclear cells (PBMCs), obtained at new diagnosis, from a patient treated with antithyroid drugs. Receptor source: a woman between 45 and 65 years old with Graves disease.

To note about this clonotype: This could be a read error, since a much larger clone is one nucleotide away. For the CDR3, the DNA is TGTGCCAGCCTCGACGACTTGAGGGGAGCTTTCTTT. Translating it yields CASLDDLRGAFF. The chain employs TRBV6-2 or TRBV6-3 and TRBJ1-1; D might be TRBD1 (5 bases). V lost 8 bases, J lost 10 bases, and 17 bases lay in between. Looked up from germline, CDR1 is MNHEY and CDR2 is SVGEGT. The CDR3 extends over 12 amino acids.

This chain links TRBV5-4 with TRBJ2-3, with D possibly being TRBD1 (5 bases). Germline V CDR1 and CDR2: SGHNT, YYREEE (reference sequence). This CDR3 has 15 amino acids. The V end was cut by 4 bases, the J end by 0 bases, with 12 bases between. CDR3 protein: CASSLGLGSTDTQYF. CDR3 DNA: TGTGCCAGCAGCCTGGGGCTTGGTAGCACAGATACGCAGTATTTT.

In the case of this clonotype: Germline is not matched at one junction end, which may reflect a read error. The chain couples TRBV3-1 to TRBJ2-1; TRBD2 matches 11 bases. Germline CDR1 is LGHDT and CDR2 is YNNKEL (reference sequence). This CDR3 has 18 amino acids. The CDR3 protein is CASSQWISGRAGYNEHFF. DNA for the CDR3: TGTGCCAGCAGCCAATGGATTAGCGGGAGGGCCGGGTACAATGAGCACTTCTTC.

This clonotype was picked up many times. This chain links TRBV29-1 with TRBJ2-7, with D hard to call. Trimming took 4 bases from V and 4 from J, leaving 11 bases between them. The germline V gene has CDR1 SQVTM and CDR2 ANQGSEA. The CDR3 has 12 residues. The CDR3, as DNA: TGCAGCGTTGTGATCAGTTCGTACGAGCAGTACTTC. This gives the protein CSVVISSYEQYF.

Regarding this clonotype: A read error is possible here, since a much larger clone lies one base away. The rearrangement joins TRBV5-8 to TRBJ1-5, with 12 bases lining up with TRBD1. Germline V CDR1 and CDR2: SGHTS, YDEGEE. After removal of 3 bases from V and 6 bases from J, the junction contained 7 bases not matched to a gene. The CDR3 extends over 16 amino acids. CDR3 in DNA: TGTGCCAGCAGCTCATCCCGGGACAGGGGGCGTCAGCCCCAGCATTTT. This gives the protein CASSSSRDRGRQPQHF.

The V gene is TRBV4-1, the J gene TRBJ1-4; possible D gene TRBD1, 5 bases. The germline V and J ends were trimmed by 1 base and 8 bases, with 11 bases remaining between them. Germline V gene data show CDR1 as MGHRA and CDR2 as YSYEKL. The CDR3 has 14 amino acids. In nucleotides, the CDR3 is TGCGCCAGCAGCCAAGTCGGGGGGGTCGAAAAACTGTTTTTT. Translated: CASSQVGGVEKLFF.

This clonotype was counted ten times or more. The rearrangement joins TRBV28 to TRBJ1-5; tentatively, D is TRBD1 (5 bases). Germline CDR1 reads MDHEN; CDR2 reads SYDVKM. CDR3 length equals 13 residues. Trimming stripped 4 bases from V and 5 bases from J, with 9 bases between. The CDR3 spells CASSWDSDQPQHF. In DNA, the CDR3 is TGTGCCAGCAGTTGGGACTCCGATCAGCCCCAGCATTTT.

This clonotype was observed a few times. The gene calls are TRBV24-1 and TRBJ2-1; 7 nucleotides agree with TRBD2. CDR1 and CDR2 (germline): KGHDR, SFDVKD. Trimming removed 7 bases from V and 3 bases from J; junction bases left unmatched: 14. This CDR3 has 17 residues. The CDR3 here is CATSLSKGGSFYNEQFF. The CDR3, as DNA: TGTGCCACCAGCCTATCGAAGGGCGGGAGTTTCTACAATGAGCAGTTCTTC.

This clonotype was detected many times. The CDR3: CASTRGQGDTGELFF. In nucleotides, the CDR3 is TGTGCCAGCACCCGGGGACAGGGGGACACCGGGGAGCTGTTTTTT. The chain links TRBV12-3 or TRBV12-4 to TRBJ2-2, with 11 bases lining up with TRBD1. The CDR3 sequence is 15 residues long. The ends lost 7 bases at V and 3 bases at J; junction bases unmatched: 4.

This clonotype was seen only a few times. V and J are TRBV5-1 and TRBJ2-7; TRBD1 aligns across 12 bases. The CDR3 runs 14 residues. V lost 6 bases, J lost 3 bases, and 4 bases stayed unmatched. Germline V gives CDR1 SGHRS, CDR2 YFSETQ. The CDR3 loop is CASTGTGGIYEQYF. The CDR3 DNA follows: TGCGCCAGCACCGGGACAGGGGGCATCTACGAGCAGTACTTC.

This clonotype was detected many times. The chain links TRBV18 to TRBJ2-3, with D uncertain. This CDR3 has 13 amino acids. Germline CDR1 reads KGHSH; CDR2 reads LQKENI. Trimming took 0 bases from V and 5 from J, leaving 6 bases between them. The CDR3 reads CASSPPSIDTQYF. CDR3 sequence (DNA): TGTGCCAGCTCACCACCGTCGATAGATACGCAGTATTTT.

V and J are TRBV20-1 and TRBJ2-1; 14 nucleotides align to TRBD2. V gave up 5 bases and J gave up 13 bases; unmatched junction bases: 16. This CDR3 spans 16 amino acids. Germline values: CDR1 DFQATT, CDR2 SNEGSKA (reference sequence). The DNA for the CDR3 is TGCAGTGCTCCCCCTCCGGGACTAGCGGGAGTCTCCCCCCAGTTCTTC. Translated, it gives CSAPPPGLAGVSPQFF.

This clonotype came up many times. The chain is built from TRBV11-2 and TRBJ1-4, with D possibly TRBD1 on 5 matching bases. V lost 1 base and J lost 5, with 8 bases in between. This CDR3 has 14 amino acids. Germline values: CDR1 SGHAT, CDR2 FQNNGV. The CDR3 DNA is TGTGCCAGCAGCTTAGGTTGGGGGAATGAAAAACTGTTTTTT. Its translation: CASSLGWGNEKLFF.

In this sample, this clonotype turned up a few times. The genes are TRBV20-1 and TRBJ1-5, with TRBD1 as a possible D gene (5 bases). There are 12 residues in the CDR3. The germline V gene has CDR1 DFQATT and CDR2 SNEGSKA (reference sequence). Between the trimmed V and J ends, which lost 6 bases and 4 bases, there was a span of 10 bases. Here the CDR3 reads CSARRGNQPQHF. For the CDR3, the DNA is TGCAGTGCCAGACGGGGGAATCAGCCCCAGCATTTT.

In this sample, this clonotype turned up many times. The chain links TRBV3-1 to TRBJ2-1, with TRBD2 identical over 11 bases. Germline V gene lookup returns CDR1 LGHDT and CDR2 YNNKEL (reference sequence). Trimming at V came to 4 bases and at J to 5 bases, leaving 4 bases not matched to a gene. This CDR3 region has 15 residues. Here the CDR3 reads CASSPRLAGNNEQFF. The CDR3, as DNA: TGTGCCAGCAGCCCCCGACTAGCGGGGAACAATGAGCAGTTCTTC.

This clonotype was seen repeatedly, ten times or more. The chain has TRBV29-1 and TRBJ2-1, with D perhaps TRBD1 (6 bases). Trimming shortened V by 4 bases and J by 8 bases, and 9 bases separated the two germline ends. Germline V CDR1 and CDR2: SQVTM, ANQGSEA. The CDR3 is 11 amino acids. The CDR3 spells CSVVRGDEQFF. CDR3 bases: TGCAGCGTTGTCAGGGGTGATGAGCAGTTCTTC.

The V and J genes are TRBV7-9 and TRBJ1-2; D unclear. Germline values: CDR1 SEHNR, CDR2 FQNEAQ (reference sequence). Between the trimmed V and J ends, which lost 1 base and 4 bases, there was a span of 7 bases. This CDR3 comprises 13 residues. CDR3 DNA sequence: TGTGCCAGCAGCTTAGGGGAACTCTATGGCTACACCTTC. Its translation: CASSLGELYGYTF. The full variable domain, its missing parts supplied by reference TRBV7-9 and TRBJ1-2, is DTGVSQNPRHKITKRGQNVTFRCDPISEHNRLYWYRQTLGQGPEFLTYFQNEAQLEKSRLLSDRFSAERPKGSFSTLEIQRTEQGDSAMYLCASSLGELYGYTFGSGTRLTVV.

This clonotype has a count of ten or more. The chain links TRBV6-5 to TRBJ1-2, with unresolved D. With 4 bases removed from V and 4 bases from J, the gap between germline ends came to 10 bases. Germline V gives CDR1 MNHEY, CDR2 SVGAGI. The CDR3 runs to 13 residues. The CDR3 DNA follows: TGTGCCAGCAGTTCCATCGGAAGCTATGGCTACACCTTC. It encodes CASSSIGSYGYTF.

As regards this clonotype: This clone may be a read error of a much larger clone one base away. The J gene is TRBJ2-3, the V gene TRBV27; the D gene is possibly TRBD1 (5 bases). The DNA matches TRBJ2-1 better at its end, which makes the J call doubtful. Germline-derived CDR1 and CDR2 are MNHEY and SMNVEV (reference sequence). The CDR3 has 17 amino acids. CDR3 coding DNA: TGTGCCAGCAGTTACAGGTGGGGCCCGTTTGGAACGGATGAGCAGTTCTTC. Its translation is CASSYRWGPFGTDEQFF.

In its sample, this clonotype was seen a few times. CDR3 amino acids: CASSVVDRGFLGTQYF. Written as DNA, the CDR3 is TGTGCCAGCAGCGTAGTAGACCGGGGCTTTTTGGGTACGCAGTATTTT. The chain links TRBV9 to TRBJ2-3; D assignment may be TRBD1 or TRBD2 (5 bases each). The CDR3 runs 16 residues. Germline values: CDR1 SGDLS, CDR2 YYNGEE. Trimming removed 0 bases at V and 8 bases at J, with 19 bases between. The variable domain in full, completed from reference TRBV9 and TRBJ2-3, reads DSGVTQTPKHLITATGQRVTLRCSPRSGDLSVYWYQQSLDQGLQFLIQYYNGEERAKGNILERFSAQQFPDLHSELNLSSLELGDSALYFCASSVVDRGFLGTQYFGPGTRLTVL.

This clonotype was observed at least ten times. J is TRBJ1-4 and V is TRBV28, with 7 positions matching TRBD1. The CDR3 has 15 residues. Losses at the gene ends were 5 bases for V and 8 bases for J; bases not matched to a gene: 11. Per germline, CDR1 MDHEN and CDR2 SYDVKM. The CDR3 nucleotides are TGTGCCAGCAGTCCTGGGACAGCTGGGTCCGAAAAACTGTTTTTT. Translation gives CASSPGTAGSEKLFF.

This clonotype was recorded at least ten times. This chain joins TRBV5-1 and TRBJ2-1; a weak D match, TRBD2 (5 bases). This CDR3 has 12 amino acids. The germline V gene encodes CDR1 SGHRS and CDR2 YFSETQ. V lost 6 bases to trimming and J lost 5 bases, with 9 bases between them. The chain's CDR3 is CASNGLHNEQFF. The CDR3 DNA follows: TGCGCCAGCAACGGACTCCACAATGAGCAGTTCTTC.

The table lists this clonotype with a few counts. The rearrangement joins TRBV18 to TRBJ1-5; D not certain. Germline CDR1 KGHSH, CDR2 LQKENI. The length of the CDR3 is 15 residues. V lost 3 bases, J lost 2 bases, and 11 bases lay in between. In DNA, the CDR3 is TGTGCCAGCTCACCGGGGAGGGTTGGCAATCAGCCCCAGCATTTT. Translation gives CASSPGRVGNQPQHF.

V usage is TRBV20-1 and J usage is TRBJ2-1; 9 nucleotides agree with TRBD2. V shed 2 bases, J shed 6 bases, and the junction held 8 bases outside the gene matches. The V gene's germline CDR1 is DFQATT and CDR2 SNEGSKA (reference sequence). The CDR3 extends over 15 amino acids. The CDR3 sequence: CSARNGGRAPNEQFF. The CDR3 region has the DNA TGCAGTGCTAGAAACGGCGGGAGGGCCCCCAATGAGCAGTTCTTC.

This clonotype came up many times. This chain links TRBV7-9 with TRBJ2-3; tentatively, D is TRBD1 or TRBD2 (5 bases each). Germline CDR1 SEHNR, CDR2 FQNEAQ (reference sequence). The CDR3 sequence is 17 residues long. The germline V and J ends were trimmed by 5 bases and 6 bases, with 24 bases remaining between them. The CDR3 here is CASSGPPGRVWVDTQYF. The CDR3 region has the DNA TGTGCCAGCAGCGGCCCACCGGGGCGAGTTTGGGTCGATACGCAGTATTTT.

This clonotype was found many times. The chain uses TRBV5-1 and TRBJ1-1; 9 bases map to TRBD1. With 6 bases clipped from V and 3 bases from J, the junction kept 12 bases outside the gene matches. This CDR3 is built from 16 residues. CDR1 is SGHRS and CDR2 is YFSETQ in the germline V gene. In DNA, the CDR3 is TGCGCCAGCAACCCGGACAGGGGCCCGGTAGACACTGAAGCTTTCTTT. As protein: CASNPDRGPVDTEAFF.

This clonotype showed up just a few times. The chain has TRBV20-1 and TRBJ2-5; D is undetermined. The CDR3 is 14 amino acids. Germline CDR1 reads DFQATT; CDR2 reads SNEGSKA (reference sequence). V lost 3 bases and J 1 base, leaving 12 bases between the germline ends. CDR3 in amino acids: CSASPIGVQETQYF. The DNA for the CDR3 is TGCAGTGCTAGCCCTATTGGGGTCCAAGAGACCCAGTACTTC.

In this sample, this clonotype turned up many times. This rearrangement joins TRBV28 to TRBJ2-7; 9 bases line up with TRBD1. With 6 bases clipped from V and 2 bases from J, the junction kept 5 bases outside the gene matches. This CDR3 is 14 amino acids long. Per germline, CDR1 MDHEN and CDR2 SYDVKM. The CDR3 coding sequence is TGTGCCAGCAGGAGACAGGGGGTCCCCTACGAGCAGTACTTC. Translation gives CASRRQGVPYEQYF.